Below, one TCR beta chain is given with its context. This clonotype is a singleton in its sample. The antigen it recognizes is unknown. No much larger clonotype is one base removed from it; base qualities were not supplied. One read alone is weak evidence. TCRdb names Illumina HiSeq 1500 as the instrument used. The public reads were reanalyzed by TCRdb: fastp trimming at Q25, MiXCR alignment, in-frame beta chains only. One record per CDR3 amino acid sequence lists the most common genes and DNA. Here the sample has 680,000 or so distinct CDR3 sequences; about a third occur a single time. About 2.8% of the sample rests with the top ten. The sample comes from a study of T cell repertoires in cytomegalovirus infection (dated by TCRdb to between 2018 and 2021). As for the study more broadly: Because public TCR beta signatures pointed to carriage of CMV infection together with the matching HLA type, the HLA type of each donor mattered for the analysis. What the study reported, not specific to this receptor: Carriers of CMV infection plus the relevant HLA type were discriminated by the cumulative frequency of public TCR beta family members in the study cohort and in an independent roughly 340-donor cohort. The ex vivo response was dominated by HLA-C-restricted CMV-specific TCR beta clonotypes, which also provided the single most frequent clonotype in two of eight donors.

The germline V and J ends show losses of 3 bases and 4 bases respectively, and no gene match explains 11 bases of the junction. Taken from cysteine to phenylalanine, the CDR3 has 17 residues. Here the CDR3 DNA is all that survives: 51 bases in frame from base 1. The germline V gene encodes CDR1 SGHVS and CDR2 FQNEAQ. The TCR was taken from a human donor in good health (CMV status not recorded). Some clones in this sample may be carry-over from other donors' samples. The sample consisted of PBMCs. The chain joins TRBV7-8 to TRBJ2-5, with 10 bases in between that match TRBD2. The bases are TGTGCCAGCAGCTTTGGACTAGCGGTAGGAATTCTAGAGACCCAGTACTTC. Translated, this is CASSFGLAVGILETQYF.